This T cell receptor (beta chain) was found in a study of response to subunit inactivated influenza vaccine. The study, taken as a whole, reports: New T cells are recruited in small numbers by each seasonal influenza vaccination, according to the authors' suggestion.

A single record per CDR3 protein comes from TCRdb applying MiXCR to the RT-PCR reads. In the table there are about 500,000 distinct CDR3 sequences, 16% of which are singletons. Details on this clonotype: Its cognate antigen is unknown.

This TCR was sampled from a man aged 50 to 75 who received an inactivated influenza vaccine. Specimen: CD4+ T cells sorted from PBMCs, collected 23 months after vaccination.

Here the CDR3 DNA reads TGTGCCAGCAGAACCGCCGGGACTAGCGGGACAGATACGCAGTATTTT. Protein: CASRTAGTSGTDTQYF. The gene calls are TRBV7-2 and TRBJ2-3; TRBD2 matches at 12 bases. V was pared by 6 bases and J by 3 bases, with 7 bases of the junction left unmatched. The V gene's germline CDR1 is SGHTA and CDR2 FQGNSA. The CDR3 loop spans 16 amino acids.